This T cell receptor beta chain was identified in a study of identical twins. Only healthy Caucasians were enrolled as donors. MiXCR was run by TCRdb on the 5' RACE reads, yielding one entry per CDR3 protein. The table has some 630,000 distinct CDR3 sequences, about 7% seen once. This CDR3 contains 15 residues. V was clipped by 6 bases and J by 6 bases; unmatched bases: 5. There are many counts of this clonotype. This same sample was also part of a study on yellow fever vaccine responses in identical twins.

The clonotype was recovered from a woman between 18 and 29 years old in good health. V usage is TRBV12-3 or TRBV12-4 and J usage is TRBJ2-2; 12 nucleotides agree with TRBD1. The sequencing input was PBMCs. The CDR3 bases are TGTGCCAGCAGCCTCGGGACAGGGGGCCCCGGGGAGCTGTTTTTT. It translates to CASSLGTGGPGELFF.